The present T cell receptor beta chain was sequenced within a study of blood T cell repertoires in COVID-19. For the study at large: Donors in the United States, Italy and Spain gave samples during acute or convalescent COVID-19. Nucleic acid was either cDNA or gDNA, and it came from T cells, B-cell-depleted T cells, or PBMCs.

Per the study methods: Reference gene primer amplification gave nucleated cell count estimates. Here immunoSEQ multiplex PCR was the method, and the copy in TCRdb shows in-frame clones only, minus some. V, J and clone size were drawn from that table, and D and trimming were deduced from the DNA. Of around 120,000 clones in the sample, around nine tenths were seen once. The germline V gene encodes CDR1 SGHTA and CDR2 FQGNSA. V lost 5 bases and J lost 8; bases outside the gene matches: 13. The CDR3 runs 15 residues. Material for sequencing was peripheral blood. The sequence came from a human donor with active COVID-19. The donor label of this sample is uncertain. The J gene is TRBJ2-3, the V gene TRBV7-2; 7 bases are a match to TRBD2. Here the CDR3 DNA reads TGTGCCAGCAGCCACGCATCCAGCGGGGTTGGTACGCAGTATTTT. Protein product: CASSHASSGVGTQYF.